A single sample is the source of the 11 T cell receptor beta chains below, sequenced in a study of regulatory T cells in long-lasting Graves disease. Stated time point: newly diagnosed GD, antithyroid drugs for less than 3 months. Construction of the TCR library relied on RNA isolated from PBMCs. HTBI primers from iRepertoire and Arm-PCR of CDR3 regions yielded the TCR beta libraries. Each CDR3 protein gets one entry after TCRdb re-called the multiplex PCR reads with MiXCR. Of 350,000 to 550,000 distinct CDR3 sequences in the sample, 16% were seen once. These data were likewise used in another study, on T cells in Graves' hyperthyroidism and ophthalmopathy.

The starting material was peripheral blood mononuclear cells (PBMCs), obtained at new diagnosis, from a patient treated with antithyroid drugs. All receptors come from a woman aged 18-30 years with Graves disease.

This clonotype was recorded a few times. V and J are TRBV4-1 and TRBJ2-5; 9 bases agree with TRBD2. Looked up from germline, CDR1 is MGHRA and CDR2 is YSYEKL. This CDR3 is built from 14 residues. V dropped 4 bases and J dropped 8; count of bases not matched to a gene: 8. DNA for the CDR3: TGCGCCAGCAGCCCGGGACTAGCAATGGATACCCAGTACTTC. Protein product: CASSPGLAMDTQYF.

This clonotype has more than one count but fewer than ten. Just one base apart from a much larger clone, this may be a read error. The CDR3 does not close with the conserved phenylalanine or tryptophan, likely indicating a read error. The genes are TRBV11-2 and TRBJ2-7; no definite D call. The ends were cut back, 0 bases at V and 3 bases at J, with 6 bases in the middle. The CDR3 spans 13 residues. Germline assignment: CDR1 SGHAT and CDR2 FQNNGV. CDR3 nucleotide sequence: TGTGCCAGCAGCTTAGAGGTATTCTACGAGCAGTACCTC. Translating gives CASSLEVFYEQYL.

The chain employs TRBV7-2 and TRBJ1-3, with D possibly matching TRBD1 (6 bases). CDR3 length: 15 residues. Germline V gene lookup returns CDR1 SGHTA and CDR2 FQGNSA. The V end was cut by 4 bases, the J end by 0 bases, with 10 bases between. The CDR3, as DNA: TGTGCCAGCAGCTCCCGGGGGCCCTCTGGAAACACCATATATTTT. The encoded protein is CASSSRGPSGNTIYF.

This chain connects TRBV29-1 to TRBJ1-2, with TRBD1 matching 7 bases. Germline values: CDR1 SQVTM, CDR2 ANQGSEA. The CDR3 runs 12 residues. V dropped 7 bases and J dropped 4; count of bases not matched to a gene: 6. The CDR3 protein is CSGWGQSYGYTF. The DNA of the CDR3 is TGCAGCGGGTGGGGACAGTCCTATGGCTACACCTTC. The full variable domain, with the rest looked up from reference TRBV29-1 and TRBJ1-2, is SAVISQKPSRDICQRGTSLTIQCQVDSQVTMMFWYRQQPGQSLTLIATANQGSEATYESGFVIDKFPISRPNLTFSTLTVSNMSPEDSSIYLCSGWGQSYGYTFGSGTRLTVV.

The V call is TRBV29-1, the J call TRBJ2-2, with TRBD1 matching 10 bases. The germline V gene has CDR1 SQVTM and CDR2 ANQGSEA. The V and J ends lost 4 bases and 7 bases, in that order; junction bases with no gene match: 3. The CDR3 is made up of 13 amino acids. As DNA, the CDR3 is TGCAGCGTTGGACAGGGGGCTAGCGGGGAGCTGTTTTTT. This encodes CSVGQGASGELFF.

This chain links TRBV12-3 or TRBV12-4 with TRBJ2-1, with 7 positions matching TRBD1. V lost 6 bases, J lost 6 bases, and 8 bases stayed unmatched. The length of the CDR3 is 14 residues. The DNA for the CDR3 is TGTGCCAGCAGGCCGCCGGGACAGACCAATGAGCAGTTCTTC. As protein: CASRPPGQTNEQFF.

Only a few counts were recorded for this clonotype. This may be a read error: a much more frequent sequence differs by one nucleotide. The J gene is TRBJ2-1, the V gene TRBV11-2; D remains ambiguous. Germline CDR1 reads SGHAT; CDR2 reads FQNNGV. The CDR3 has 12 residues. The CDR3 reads CASSLDGNLQSF. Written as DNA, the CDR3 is TGTGCCAGCAGCTTAGACGGAAACTTGCAGTCCTTC.

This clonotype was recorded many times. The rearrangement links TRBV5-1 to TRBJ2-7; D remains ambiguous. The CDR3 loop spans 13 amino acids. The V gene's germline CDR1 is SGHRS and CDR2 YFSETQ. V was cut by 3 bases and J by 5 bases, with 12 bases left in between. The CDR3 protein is CASSWPARDEQYF. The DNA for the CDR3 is TGCGCCAGCAGCTGGCCAGCTCGGGACGAGCAGTACTTC. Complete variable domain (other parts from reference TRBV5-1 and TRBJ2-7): KAGVTQTPRYLIKTRGQQVTLSCSPISGHRSVSWYQQTPGQGLQFLFEYFSETQRNKGNFPGRFSGRQFSNSRSEMNVSTLELGDSALYLCASSWPARDEQYFGPGTRLTVT.

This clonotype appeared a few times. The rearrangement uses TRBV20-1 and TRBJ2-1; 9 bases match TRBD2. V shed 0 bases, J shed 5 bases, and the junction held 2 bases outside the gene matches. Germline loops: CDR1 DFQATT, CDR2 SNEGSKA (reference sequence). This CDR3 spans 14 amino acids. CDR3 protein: CSARELAGNNEQFF. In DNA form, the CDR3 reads TGCAGTGCTAGAGAACTAGCGGGTAACAATGAGCAGTTCTTC.

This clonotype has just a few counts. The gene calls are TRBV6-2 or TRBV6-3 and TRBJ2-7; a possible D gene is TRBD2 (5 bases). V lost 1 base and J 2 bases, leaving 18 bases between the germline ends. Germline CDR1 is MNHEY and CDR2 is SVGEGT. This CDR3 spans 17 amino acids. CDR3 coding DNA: TGTGCCAGCAGTTACTTGAGGACCGAGGGTGCGACCTACGAGCAGTACTTC. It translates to CASSYLRTEGATYEQYF.

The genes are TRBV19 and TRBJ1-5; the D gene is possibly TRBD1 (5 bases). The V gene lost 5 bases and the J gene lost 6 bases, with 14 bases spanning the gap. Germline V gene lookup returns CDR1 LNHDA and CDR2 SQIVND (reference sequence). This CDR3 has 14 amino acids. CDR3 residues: CASSPLGAGQPQHF. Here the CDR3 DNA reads TGTGCCAGTAGTCCCTTAGGGGCTGGTCAGCCCCAGCATTTT. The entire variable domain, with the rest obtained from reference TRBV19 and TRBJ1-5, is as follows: DGGITQSPKYLFRKEGQNVTLSCEQNLNHDAMYWYRQDPGQGLRLIYYSQIVNDFQKGDIAEGYSVSREKKESFPLTVTSAQKNPTAFYLCASSPLGAGQPQHFGDGTRLSIL.